Shown below are 15 T cell receptor beta chains from a single sample sequenced in a study of CD8 T cells in Susac syndrome. Random hexamers served to reverse transcribe roughly 0.5 to 1 ug RNA. TCRdb re-called the immunoSEQ multiplex PCR reads through MiXCR, storing one row per CDR3 protein. The sample records some 400,000 distinct CDR3 sequences, roughly 85% being singletons. The sample was CD8+ T cells from PBMCs. Every receptor here comes from a human donor with multiple sclerosis.

This rearrangement joins TRBV20-1 to TRBJ2-7; D may correspond to TRBD1 or TRBD2 (5 bases each). The ends were cut back, 0 bases at V and 2 bases at J, with 14 bases in the middle. The length of the CDR3 is 15 residues. Germline CDR1 and CDR2: DFQATT and SNEGSKA (reference sequence). The CDR3, as DNA: TGCAGTGCTAGAGATTTATCGGGGCCCGCCTACGAGCAGTACTTC. Translation: CSARDLSGPAYEQYF.

The rearrangement joins TRBV5-5 to TRBJ1-5; TRBD1 is a possible D gene (6 bases). The CDR3 length is 15 residues. With 3 bases removed from V and 0 bases from J, the gap between germline ends came to 10 bases. CDR1 and CDR2 from the germline V gene are SGHKS and YYEKEE (reference sequence). CDR3 coding DNA: TGTGCCAGCAGCTGGACAGAGAATAGCAATCAGCCCCAGCATTTT. Protein product: CASSWTENSNQPQHF.

The rearrangement links TRBV7-9 to TRBJ1-2; possible D gene TRBD1, 5 bases. The germline V and J ends were trimmed by 5 bases and 0 bases, with 16 bases remaining between them. This CDR3 comprises 16 residues. Germline CDR1 is SEHNR and CDR2 is FQNEAQ (reference sequence). The CDR3 DNA follows: TGTGCCAGCAGCCCAACATTAGACAGTCCTAACTATGGCTACACCTTC. Its protein is CASSPTLDSPNYGYTF.

The genes are TRBV4-2 and TRBJ1-4; D is unclear. This CDR3 has 12 residues. V was pared by 5 bases and J by 13 bases, with 14 bases between. Germline V gives CDR1 LGHNA, CDR2 YNFKEQ. In DNA, the CDR3 is TGTGCCAGCAGCGTGGGCTCCGAGGGACTGTTTTTT. It specifies CASSVGSEGLFF.

This sequence joins TRBV27 and TRBJ2-7; perhaps TRBD2 as D (5 bases). The CDR3 sequence is 14 residues long. V was trimmed by 2 bases and J by 0 bases, leaving 8 bases between them. Germline CDR1 reads MNHEY; CDR2 reads SMNVEV (reference sequence). The CDR3 is CASSLAGDSYEQYF. CDR3 nucleotides: TGTGCCAGCAGTTTAGCCGGGGACTCCTACGAGCAGTACTTC.

The gene calls are TRBV29-1 and TRBJ2-2; D gene unclear. CDR1 is SQVTM, CDR2 ANQGSEA, per germline. V was trimmed by 4 bases and J by 0 bases, leaving 6 bases between them. The CDR3 spans 13 residues. This CDR3 is CSVGKSNTGELFF. In DNA, the CDR3 is TGCAGCGTTGGCAAGTCGAACACCGGGGAGCTGTTTTTT.

V and J are TRBV19 and TRBJ2-1; D not resolved. In germline, CDR1 is LNHDA, CDR2 SQIVND (reference sequence). CDR3 size: 14 residues. V shed 5 bases and J shed 0 bases, with 8 bases lying between them. The CDR3 sequence is CASSELSSYNEQFF. The CDR3 DNA follows: TGTGCCAGTAGTGAGTTGAGCTCCTACAATGAGCAGTTCTTC.

This clonotype was seen more than once but under ten times. As DNA, the CDR3 is TGTGCCAGCAGACAGGGCTACGAGCAGTACTTC. This encodes CASRQGYEQYF. The genes are TRBV12-3 or TRBV12-4 and TRBJ2-7; a weak D match, TRBD1 (6 bases). V was shortened by 6 bases and J by 3 bases, with 6 bases between the two germline ends. This CDR3 has 11 amino acids.

The sample holds one count of this clonotype. The chain uses TRBV28 and TRBJ2-1, with unresolved D. Germline CDR1 reads MDHEN; CDR2 reads SYDVKM. The CDR3 runs to 12 residues. V was clipped by 4 bases and J by 8 bases, with 9 bases between them. The CDR3 DNA sequence: TGTGCCAGCAGTTCGGACCAAGATGAGCAGTTCTTC. Its protein product is CASSSDQDEQFF.

The chain is built from TRBV11-3 and TRBJ1-1, with TRBD1 identical over 11 bases. After removal of 3 bases from V and 4 bases from J, the junction contained 7 bases not matched to a gene. Germline V gene data show CDR1 as SGHNT and CDR2 as YENEEA. The CDR3 sequence is 16 residues long. CDR3 in DNA: TGTGCCAGCAGCTTTTGTTCCGGGACAGGGGGCACTGAAGCTTTCTTT. This codes for CASSFCSGTGGTEAFF.

The rearrangement links TRBV6-1 to TRBJ1-2; D may be TRBD1 (5 bases). This CDR3 has 14 amino acids. The germline V gene encodes CDR1 MNHNS and CDR2 SASEGT. Trimming took off 7 bases at V and 7 bases at J, with 19 bases between the two ends. The CDR3 spells CASTKSPRASGYTF. The CDR3 DNA sequence: TGTGCCAGCACCAAAAGTCCCAGGGCAAGTGGCTACACCTTC.

J is TRBJ2-7 and V is TRBV30, with 7 bases lining up with TRBD1. In germline, CDR1 is GTSNPN, CDR2 SVGIG (reference sequence). J gave up 0 bases and V 1 base, and 3 bases lay outside the gene matches. The CDR3 runs to 14 residues. The CDR3 DNA reads as TGTGCCTGGAGTGGCGACAGGGTCTCCTACGAGCAGTACTTC. This encodes CAWSGDRVSYEQYF.

The CDR3 bases are TGTGCCAGCAGTTTAAAGGGTTTCAGCTCCTACAATGAGCAGTTCTTC. Translated, it gives CASSLKGFSSYNEQFF. V is TRBV27 and J is TRBJ2-1; D gene ambiguous. Germline-derived CDR1 and CDR2 are MNHEY and SMNVEV (reference sequence). The CDR3 sequence is 16 residues long. Trimming removed 2 bases at V and 0 bases at J, with 11 bases between.

The chain is built from TRBV12-3 or TRBV12-4 and TRBJ1-1; D may be TRBD1 (6 bases). V was clipped by 3 bases and J by 11 bases, with 13 bases between them. The CDR3 sequence is 12 residues long. CDR3 sequence: CASSFRDRRAFF. The CDR3, as DNA: TGTGCCAGCAGTTTTCGAGACAGGAGGGCTTTCTTT.

The J gene is TRBJ2-5, the V gene TRBV28; TRBD2 might be the D (6 bases). CDR1 and CDR2 from the germline V gene are MDHEN and SYDVKM. The V and J ends lost 3 bases and 7 bases respectively, with 24 bases between them. CDR3 length: 17 amino acids. In DNA form, the CDR3 reads TGTGCCAGCAGTTTTGAGATGGGAGGAGTAAGAATTGTGACCCAGTACTTC. Translating it yields CASSFEMGGVRIVTQYF.